This T cell receptor beta chain was sequenced during a study of regulatory T cells in long-lasting Graves disease. The CDR3 contains 17 residues. V lost 2 bases and J 0 bases, leaving 14 bases between the germline ends. The germline CDR1 and CDR2 sequences are SGHRS and YFSETQ. Time point noted: persistent/refractory GD, antithyroid drugs over 5 years with positive TRAb. The TCR library was made from RNA that had been extracted from PBMCs in TRIzol. Arm-PCR of CDR3 regions with iRepertoire HTBI primers generated TCR beta libraries. TCRdb re-called the multiplex PCR reads through MiXCR, storing one row per CDR3 protein. Here the sample spans around 460,000 distinct CDR3 sequences, 20% to 25% being singletons.

The chain recombines TRBV5-1 with TRBJ2-2; a possible D gene is TRBD2 (5 bases). This TCR came from a female donor with Graves disease. The material sequenced was peripheral blood mononuclear cells (PBMCs), taken when the disease was refractory, from a patient treated with antithyroid drugs. Here the CDR3 DNA reads TGCGCCAGCAGCTTATCAGCGGCTACCGCGAACACCGGGGAGCTGTTTTTT. This translates into CASSLSAATANTGELFF.